The entry that follows covers one T cell receptor beta chain sequence. Its specificity is not known. This CDR3 has 14 residues. Germline V lookup: CDR1 GTSNPN, CDR2 SVGIG (reference sequence). With 2 bases removed from V and 10 bases from J, the gap between germline ends came to 17 bases. The sample comes from a study of cytomegalovirus exposure and HLA in healthy donors. General study points: Altogether, about 160 TCR beta chains were recorded as cytomegalovirus-associated.

Researchers ran the PCR with 60 Vbeta and 13 Jbeta primers. Using immunoSEQ multiplex PCR, the repertoire was profiled, and TCRdb retains in-frame clones only, with some absent. Here the sample spans approximately 150,000 clones, around 78% being singletons. V and J are TRBV30 and TRBJ1-4; a possible D gene is TRBD1 (5 bases). This TCR was recovered from a woman aged 40 to 55 in good health and CMV-seronegative. Sample: PBMCs. This CDR3 reads CAWSPLTGGGKLFF. Here the CDR3 DNA reads TGTGCCTGGAGTCCGCTCACCGGGGGGGGAAAACTGTTTTTT.